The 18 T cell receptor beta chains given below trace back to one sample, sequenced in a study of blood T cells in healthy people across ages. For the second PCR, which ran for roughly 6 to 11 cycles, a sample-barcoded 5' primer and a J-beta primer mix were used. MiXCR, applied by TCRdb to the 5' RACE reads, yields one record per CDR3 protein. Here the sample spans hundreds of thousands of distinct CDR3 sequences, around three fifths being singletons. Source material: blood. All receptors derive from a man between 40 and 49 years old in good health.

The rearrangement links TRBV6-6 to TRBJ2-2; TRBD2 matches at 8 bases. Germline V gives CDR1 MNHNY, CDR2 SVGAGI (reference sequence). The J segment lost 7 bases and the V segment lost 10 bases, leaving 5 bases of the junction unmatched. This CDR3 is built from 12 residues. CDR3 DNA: TGTGCCACCGGACTAGCTGGCGGGGAGCTGTTTTTT. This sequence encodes CATGLAGGELFF.

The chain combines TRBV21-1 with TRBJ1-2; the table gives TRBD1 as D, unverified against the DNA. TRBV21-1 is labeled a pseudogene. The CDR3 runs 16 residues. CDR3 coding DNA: TGTGCCAGCAGCAGTAGGACAGAACCTTTGAACTATGGCTACACCTTC. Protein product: CASSSRTEPLNYGYTF.

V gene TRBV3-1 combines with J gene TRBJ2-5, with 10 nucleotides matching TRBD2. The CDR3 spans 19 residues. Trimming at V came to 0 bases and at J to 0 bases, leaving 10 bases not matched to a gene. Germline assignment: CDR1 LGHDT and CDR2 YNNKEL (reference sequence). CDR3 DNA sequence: TGTGCCAGCAGCCAAGATCGAAGGACTAGCGGAACGTACCAAGAGACCCAGTACTTC. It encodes CASSQDRRTSGTYQETQYF.

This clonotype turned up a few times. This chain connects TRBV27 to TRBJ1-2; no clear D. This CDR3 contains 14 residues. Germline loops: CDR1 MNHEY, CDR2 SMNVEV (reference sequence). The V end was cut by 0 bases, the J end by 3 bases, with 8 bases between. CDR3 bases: TGTGCCAGCAGTTTATCAGGGTTATACTATGGCTACACCTTC. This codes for CASSLSGLYYGYTF.

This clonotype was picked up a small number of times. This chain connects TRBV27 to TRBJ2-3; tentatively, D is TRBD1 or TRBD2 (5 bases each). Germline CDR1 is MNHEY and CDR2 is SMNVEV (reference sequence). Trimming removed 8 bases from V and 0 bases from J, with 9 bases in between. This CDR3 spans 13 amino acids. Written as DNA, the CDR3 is TGTGCCAGCCTCGGGGACAGCACAGATACGCAGTATTTT. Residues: CASLGDSTDTQYF.

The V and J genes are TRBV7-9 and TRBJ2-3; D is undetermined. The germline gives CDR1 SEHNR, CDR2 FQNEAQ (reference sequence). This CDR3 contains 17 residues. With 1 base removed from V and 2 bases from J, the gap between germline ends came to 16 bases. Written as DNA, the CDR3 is TGTGCCAGCAGCTTAGTTGGAGATACGCGACCCACAGATACGCAGTATTTT. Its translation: CASSLVGDTRPTDTQYF.

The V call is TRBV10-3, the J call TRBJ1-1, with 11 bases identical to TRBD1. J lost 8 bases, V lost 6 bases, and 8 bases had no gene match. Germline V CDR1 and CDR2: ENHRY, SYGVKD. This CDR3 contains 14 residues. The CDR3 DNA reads TGTGCCATCAGAGAGGACAGGGGGCTCGACGAAGCTTTCTTT. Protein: CAIREDRGLDEAFF.

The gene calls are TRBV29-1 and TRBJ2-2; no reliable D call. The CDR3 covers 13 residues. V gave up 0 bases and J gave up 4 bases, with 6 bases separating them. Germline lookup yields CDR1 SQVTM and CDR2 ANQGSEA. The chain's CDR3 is CSVEEGFTGELFF. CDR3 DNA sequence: TGCAGCGTTGAAGAGGGTTTCACCGGGGAGCTGTTTTTT.

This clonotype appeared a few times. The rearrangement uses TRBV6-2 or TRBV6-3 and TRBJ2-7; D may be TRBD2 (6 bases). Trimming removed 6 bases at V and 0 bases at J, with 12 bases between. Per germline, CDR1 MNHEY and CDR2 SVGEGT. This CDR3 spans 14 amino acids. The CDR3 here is CASRGDSHSYEQYF. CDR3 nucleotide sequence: TGTGCCAGCAGGGGGGACTCCCACTCCTACGAGCAGTACTTC.

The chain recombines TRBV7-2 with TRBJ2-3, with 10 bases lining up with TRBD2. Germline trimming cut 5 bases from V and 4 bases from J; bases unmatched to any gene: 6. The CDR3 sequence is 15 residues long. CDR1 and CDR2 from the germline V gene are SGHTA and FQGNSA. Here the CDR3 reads CASSLLAGLSDTQYF. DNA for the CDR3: TGTGCCAGCAGCCTACTAGCGGGATTGTCAGATACGCAGTATTTT.

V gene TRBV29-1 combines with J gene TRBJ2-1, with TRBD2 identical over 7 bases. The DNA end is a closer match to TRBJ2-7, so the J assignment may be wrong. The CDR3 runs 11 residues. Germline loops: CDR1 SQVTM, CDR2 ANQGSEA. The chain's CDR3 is CSLAGVGEQYF. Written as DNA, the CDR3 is TGCAGCCTGGCGGGGGTGGGTGAGCAGTACTTC.

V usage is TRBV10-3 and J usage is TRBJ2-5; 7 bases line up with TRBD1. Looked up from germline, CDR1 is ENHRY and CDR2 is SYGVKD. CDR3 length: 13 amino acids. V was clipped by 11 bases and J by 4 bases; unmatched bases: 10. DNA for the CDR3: TGTGCCGCATCACAGGGGAGAGGAGAGACCCAGTACTTC. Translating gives CAASQGRGETQYF.

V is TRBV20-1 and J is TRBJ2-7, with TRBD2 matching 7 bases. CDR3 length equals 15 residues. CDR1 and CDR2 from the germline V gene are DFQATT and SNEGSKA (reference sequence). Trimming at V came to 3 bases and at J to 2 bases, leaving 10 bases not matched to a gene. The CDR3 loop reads CSASDLAAITYEQYF. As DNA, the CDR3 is TGCAGTGCTAGTGATCTAGCGGCTATAACCTACGAGCAGTACTTC.

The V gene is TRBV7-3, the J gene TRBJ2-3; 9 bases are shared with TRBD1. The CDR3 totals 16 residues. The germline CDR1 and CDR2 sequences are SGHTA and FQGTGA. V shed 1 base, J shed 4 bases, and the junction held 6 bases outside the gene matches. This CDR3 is CASSLRGQGIADTQYF. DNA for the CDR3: TGTGCCAGCAGCTTAAGGGGACAGGGTATTGCAGATACGCAGTATTTT.

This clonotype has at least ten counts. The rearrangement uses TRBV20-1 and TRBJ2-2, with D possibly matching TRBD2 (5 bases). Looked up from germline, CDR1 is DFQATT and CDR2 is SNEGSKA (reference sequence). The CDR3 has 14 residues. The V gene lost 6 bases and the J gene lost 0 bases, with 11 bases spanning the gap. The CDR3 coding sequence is TGCAGTGCATTAACGGGATCGAACACCGGGGAGCTGTTTTTT. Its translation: CSALTGSNTGELFF.

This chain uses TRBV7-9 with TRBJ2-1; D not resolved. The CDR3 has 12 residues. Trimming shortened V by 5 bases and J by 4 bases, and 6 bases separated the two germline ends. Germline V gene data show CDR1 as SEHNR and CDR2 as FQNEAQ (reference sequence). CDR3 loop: CASSDMYNEQFF. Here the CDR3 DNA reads TGTGCCAGCAGCGATATGTACAATGAGCAGTTCTTC.

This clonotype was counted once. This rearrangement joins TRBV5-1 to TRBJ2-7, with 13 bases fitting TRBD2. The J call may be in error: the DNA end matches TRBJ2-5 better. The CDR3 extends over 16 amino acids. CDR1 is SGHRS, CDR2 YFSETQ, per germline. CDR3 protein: CASSSRLAGGIETQYF. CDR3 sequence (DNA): TGCGCCAGCAGCTCAAGACTAGCGGGGGGAATTGAGACCCAGTACTTC.

DNA for the CDR3: TGCAGCGTGGGAGCGGGACAGGGAGTCAATGAGCAGTACTTC. It specifies CSVGAGQGVNEQYF. The chain is built from TRBV29-1 and TRBJ2-1; 9 bases are a match to TRBD1. The end of the DNA is better explained by TRBJ2-7, so the J call may be wrong. The V gene's germline CDR1 is SQVTM and CDR2 ANQGSEA. The CDR3 consists of 14 residues.